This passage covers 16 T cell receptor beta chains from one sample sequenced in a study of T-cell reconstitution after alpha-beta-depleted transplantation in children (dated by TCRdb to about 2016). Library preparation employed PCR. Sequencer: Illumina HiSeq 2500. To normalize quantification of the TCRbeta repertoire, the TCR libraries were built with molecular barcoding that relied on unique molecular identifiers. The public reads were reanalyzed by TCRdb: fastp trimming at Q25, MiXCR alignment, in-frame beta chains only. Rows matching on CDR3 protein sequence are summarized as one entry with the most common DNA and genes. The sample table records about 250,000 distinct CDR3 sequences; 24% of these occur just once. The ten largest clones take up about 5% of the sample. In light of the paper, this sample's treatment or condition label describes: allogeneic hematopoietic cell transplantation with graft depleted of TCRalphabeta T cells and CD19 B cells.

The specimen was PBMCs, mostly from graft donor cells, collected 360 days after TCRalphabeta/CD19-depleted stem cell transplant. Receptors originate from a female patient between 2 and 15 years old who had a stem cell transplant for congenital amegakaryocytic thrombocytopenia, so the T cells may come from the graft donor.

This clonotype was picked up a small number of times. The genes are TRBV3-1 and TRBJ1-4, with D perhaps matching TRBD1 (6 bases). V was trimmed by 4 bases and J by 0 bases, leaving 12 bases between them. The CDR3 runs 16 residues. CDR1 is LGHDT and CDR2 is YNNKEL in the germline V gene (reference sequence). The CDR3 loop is CASSRKAGATNEKLFF. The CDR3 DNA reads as TGTGCCAGCAGCCGAAAGGCAGGGGCAACTAATGAAAAACTGTTTTTT.

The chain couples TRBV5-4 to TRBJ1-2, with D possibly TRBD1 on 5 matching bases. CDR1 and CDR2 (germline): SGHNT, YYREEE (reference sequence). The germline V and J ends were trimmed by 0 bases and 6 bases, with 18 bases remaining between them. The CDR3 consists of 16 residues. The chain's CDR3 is CASSLGRWGPEDGYTF. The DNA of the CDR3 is TGTGCCAGCAGCTTGGGTCGTTGGGGCCCGGAGGATGGCTACACCTTC.

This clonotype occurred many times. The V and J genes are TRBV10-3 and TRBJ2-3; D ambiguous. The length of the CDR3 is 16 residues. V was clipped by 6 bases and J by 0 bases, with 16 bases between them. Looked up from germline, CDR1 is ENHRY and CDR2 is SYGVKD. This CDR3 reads CAISGWFLSSTDTQYF. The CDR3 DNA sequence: TGTGCCATCAGCGGATGGTTTTTATCGAGCACAGATACGCAGTATTTT.

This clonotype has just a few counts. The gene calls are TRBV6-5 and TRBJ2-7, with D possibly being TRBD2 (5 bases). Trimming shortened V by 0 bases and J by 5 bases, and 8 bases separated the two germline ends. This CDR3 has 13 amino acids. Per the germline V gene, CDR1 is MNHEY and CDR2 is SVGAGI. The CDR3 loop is CASSYSLADEQYF. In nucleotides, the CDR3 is TGTGCCAGCAGTTACTCGCTAGCCGACGAGCAGTACTTC.

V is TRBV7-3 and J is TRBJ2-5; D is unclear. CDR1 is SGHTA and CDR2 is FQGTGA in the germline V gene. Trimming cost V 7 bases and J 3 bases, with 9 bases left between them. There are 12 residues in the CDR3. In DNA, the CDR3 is TGTGCCAGCAAGCACCGTAAAGAGACCCAGTACTTC. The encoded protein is CASKHRKETQYF.

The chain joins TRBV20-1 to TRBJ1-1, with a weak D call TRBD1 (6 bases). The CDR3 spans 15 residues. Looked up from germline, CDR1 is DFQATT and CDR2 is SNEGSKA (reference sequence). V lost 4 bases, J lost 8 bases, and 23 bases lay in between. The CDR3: CSATKESGAGTEAFF. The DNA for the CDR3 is TGCAGTGCTACGAAGGAAAGCGGGGCAGGGACAGAAGCTTTCTTT.

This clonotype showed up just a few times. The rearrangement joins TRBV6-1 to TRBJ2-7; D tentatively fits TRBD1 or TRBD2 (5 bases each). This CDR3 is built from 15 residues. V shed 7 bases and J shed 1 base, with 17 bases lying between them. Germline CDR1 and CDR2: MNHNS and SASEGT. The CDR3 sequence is CASNPPGARSYEQYF. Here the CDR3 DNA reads TGTGCCAGCAACCCCCCCGGGGCCCGTTCCTACGAGCAGTACTTC.

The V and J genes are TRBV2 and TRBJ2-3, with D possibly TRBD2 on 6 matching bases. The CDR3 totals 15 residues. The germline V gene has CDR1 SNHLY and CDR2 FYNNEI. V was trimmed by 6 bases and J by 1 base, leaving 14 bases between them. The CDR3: CASRARGGGTDTQYF. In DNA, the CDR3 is TGTGCCAGCAGGGCTCGCGGAGGGGGCACAGATACGCAGTATTTT.

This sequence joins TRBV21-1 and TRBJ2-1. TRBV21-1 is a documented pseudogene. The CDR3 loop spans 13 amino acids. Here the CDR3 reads CASSNPRVLEQFF. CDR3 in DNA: TGTGCCAGCAGCAACCCACGGGTATTGGAGCAGTTCTTC.

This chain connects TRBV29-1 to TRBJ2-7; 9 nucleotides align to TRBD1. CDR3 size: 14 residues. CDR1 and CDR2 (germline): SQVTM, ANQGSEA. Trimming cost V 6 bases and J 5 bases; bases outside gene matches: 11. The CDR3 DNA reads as TGCAGCGTCGAACCGGGACAGGGTTTCAACGAGCAGTACTTC. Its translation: CSVEPGQGFNEQYF.

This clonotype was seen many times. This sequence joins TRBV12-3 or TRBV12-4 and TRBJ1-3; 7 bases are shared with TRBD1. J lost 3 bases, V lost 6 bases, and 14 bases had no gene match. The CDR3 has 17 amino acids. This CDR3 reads CASSILPPGQYGNTIYF. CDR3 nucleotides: TGTGCCAGCAGCATTTTACCGCCGGGACAGTATGGAAACACCATATATTTT.

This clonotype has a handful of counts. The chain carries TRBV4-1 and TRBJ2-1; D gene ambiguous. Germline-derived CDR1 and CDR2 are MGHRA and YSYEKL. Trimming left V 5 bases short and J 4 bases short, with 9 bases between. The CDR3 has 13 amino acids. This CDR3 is CASSTGPYNEQFF. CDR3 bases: TGCGCCAGCAGCACCGGGCCATACAATGAGCAGTTCTTC.

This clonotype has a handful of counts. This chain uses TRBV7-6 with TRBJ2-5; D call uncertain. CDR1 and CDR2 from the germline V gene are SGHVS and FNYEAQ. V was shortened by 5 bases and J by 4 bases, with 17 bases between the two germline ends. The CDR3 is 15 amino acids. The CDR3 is CASSRFSGGGETQYF. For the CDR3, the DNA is TGTGCCAGCAGCCGGTTCTCGGGTGGCGGAGAGACCCAGTACTTC. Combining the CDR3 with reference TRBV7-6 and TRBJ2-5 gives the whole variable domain GAGVSQSPRYKVTKRGQDVALRCDPISGHVSLYWYRQALGQGPEFLTYFNYEAQQDKSGLPNDRFSAERPEGSISTLTIQRTEQRDSAMYRCASSRFSGGGETQYFGPGTRLLVL.

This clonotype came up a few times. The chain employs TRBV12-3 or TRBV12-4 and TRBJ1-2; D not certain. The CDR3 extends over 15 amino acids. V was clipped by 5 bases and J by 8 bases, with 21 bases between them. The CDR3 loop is CASSLRTPEIAGYTF. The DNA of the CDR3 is TGTGCCAGCAGTCTTCGAACTCCCGAAATCGCGGGCTACACCTTC.

This CDR3 reads CSALHGSGRVMGSYNEQFF. For the CDR3, the DNA is TGCAGTGCTCTGCACGGCAGCGGGAGGGTGATGGGGTCCTACAATGAGCAGTTCTTC. This rearrangement joins TRBV20-1 to TRBJ2-1, with 10 bases identical to TRBD2. J was trimmed by 1 base and V by 5 bases; bases with no gene match: 17. The CDR3 has 19 amino acids. Germline V gene data show CDR1 as DFQATT and CDR2 as SNEGSKA (reference sequence).

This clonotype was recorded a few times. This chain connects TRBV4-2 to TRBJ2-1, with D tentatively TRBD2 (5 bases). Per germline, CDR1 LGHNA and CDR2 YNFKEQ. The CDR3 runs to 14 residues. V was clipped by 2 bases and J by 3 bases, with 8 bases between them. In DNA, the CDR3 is TGTGCCAGCAGCCAAAACGGGGACTACAATGAGCAGTTCTTC. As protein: CASSQNGDYNEQFF.